The following is a TCR beta chain sequence with its context. TCRdb used MiXCR to reprocess the reads, holding one entry per CDR3 protein. The table shows some 680,000 distinct CDR3 sequences, with roughly 36% occurring only once. The data were obtained in a study of T cell repertoires in cytomegalovirus infection. Germline CDR1 MNHNS, CDR2 SASEGT. This CDR3 has 13 amino acids. Deletions cut 8 bases from V and 1 base from J, with 9 bases between. The V gene is TRBV6-1, the J gene TRBJ2-1; D not resolved. The sequence came from a human donor in good health (CMV status not recorded). Some clones in this sample may be carry-over from other donors' samples. Source material: PBMCs. In DNA form, the CDR3 reads TGTGCCAGCTGGAGTTCGTCCTACAATGAGCAGTTCTTC. It encodes CASWSSSYNEQFF.